This T cell receptor (beta chain) was observed in a study of blood T cell repertoires in COVID-19. Turning to the study itself: Acute and convalescent COVID-19 specimens originated in the United States, Italy and Spain. The cDNA or gDNA used as material had been derived from T cells, B-cell-depleted T cells, or PBMCs.

Using immunoSEQ multiplex PCR, the repertoire was profiled, and TCRdb retains in-frame clones only, with some absent. The sample includes over 100,000 clones, more than 85% seen only once; the top ten take roughly 5.5%. The germline CDR1 and CDR2 sequences are SNHLY and FYNNEI. The CDR3 has 14 residues. The V and J ends lost 6 bases and 0 bases respectively, with 11 bases between them. This sequence joins TRBV2 and TRBJ1-1, with a weak D call TRBD1 (6 bases). The sequenced material came from peripheral blood. This receptor was obtained from a human donor in a cohort sampled during active COVID-19. CDR3 sequence: CASSYRAMNTEAFF. The CDR3, as DNA: TGTGCCAGCAGCTACAGGGCCATGAACACTGAAGCTTTCTTT.